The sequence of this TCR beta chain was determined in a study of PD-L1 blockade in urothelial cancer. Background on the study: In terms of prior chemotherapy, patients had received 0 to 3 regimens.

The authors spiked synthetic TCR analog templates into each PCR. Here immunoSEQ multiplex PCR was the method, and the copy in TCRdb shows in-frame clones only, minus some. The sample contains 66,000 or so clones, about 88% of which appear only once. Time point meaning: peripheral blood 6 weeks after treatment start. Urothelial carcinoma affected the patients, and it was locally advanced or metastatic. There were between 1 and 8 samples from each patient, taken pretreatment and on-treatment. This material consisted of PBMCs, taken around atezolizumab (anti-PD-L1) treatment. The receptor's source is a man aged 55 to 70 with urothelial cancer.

In DNA, the CDR3 is TGCGCCAGCAGCAACCCGGGACAGGTTTTCGAGCAGTACTTC. It codes for CASSNPGQVFEQYF. The V and J genes are TRBV10-2 and TRBJ2-7, with 8 nucleotides matching TRBD1. The J segment lost 6 bases and the V segment lost 6 bases, leaving 10 bases of the junction unmatched. This CDR3 has 14 residues. Germline CDR1 and CDR2: WSHSY and SAAADI.